These 32 T cell receptor beta chains were sequenced from one sample in a study of blood T cell repertoires in COVID-19. TCRdb's copy holds only in-frame clones and misses some; the assay was immunoSEQ multiplex PCR. There are 250,000 or so clones in the sample; over 80% occur only once, and around 3.2% lies in the top ten. What was sequenced was PBMCs or T cells enriched from blood (not recorded which). Receptors were obtained from a woman aged 40 to 50 who had been exposed to COVID-19.

The V and J genes are TRBV27 and TRBJ1-2; 8 bases are shared with TRBD1. The CDR3 runs 15 residues. The trim removed 5 bases at V and 2 bases at J, leaving 7 bases unmatched. Germline CDR1 MNHEY, CDR2 SMNVEV (reference sequence). CDR3 bases: TGTGCCAGCAGTCAGGACAGGGTCTGGAACTATGGCTACACCTTC. This gives the protein CASSQDRVWNYGYTF.

The V and J genes are TRBV3-1 (or the pseudogene TRBV3-2) and TRBJ2-4; D possibly corresponds to TRBD1 (6 bases). Germline V lookup: CDR1 LGHDT, CDR2 YNNKEL (reference sequence). Trimming cost V 5 bases and J 0 bases, with 17 bases left between them. The CDR3 contains 17 residues. The CDR3 spells CASSSSRQALAKNIQYF. The CDR3 nucleotides read TGTGCCAGCAGCTCCTCTAGACAGGCTCTAGCCAAAAACATTCAGTACTTC.

The V call is TRBV7-6, the J call TRBJ2-1; TRBD2 might be the D (6 bases). CDR1 is SGHVS and CDR2 is FNYEAQ in the germline V gene. Between the trimmed V and J ends, which lost 3 bases and 7 bases, there was a span of 13 bases. The CDR3 consists of 14 residues. The chain's CDR3 is CASSLGTAGNEQFF. For the CDR3, the DNA is TGTGCCAGCAGCTTGGGGACTGCGGGGAATGAGCAGTTCTTC.

This clone turned up a few times. The chain has TRBV2 and TRBJ2-5, with D possibly TRBD2 on 6 matching bases. The germline V gene encodes CDR1 SNHLY and CDR2 FYNNEI. This CDR3 comprises 14 residues. Trimming took 2 bases from V and 2 from J, leaving 9 bases between them. CDR3 DNA sequence: TGTGCCAGCAGTGAACCGGGACTTCAAGAGACCCAGTACTTC. Translated: CASSEPGLQETQYF. The entire variable domain, with the rest obtained from reference TRBV2 and TRBJ2-5, is as follows: EPEVTQTPSHQVTQMGQEVILRCVPISNHLYFYWYRQILGQKVEFLVSFYNNEISEKSEIFDDQFSVERPDGSNFTLKIRSTKLEDSAMYFCASSEPGLQETQYFGPGTRLLVL.

This clone was seen just once. The V call is TRBV2, the J call TRBJ2-3; 9 nucleotides match TRBD1. Germline V lookup: CDR1 SNHLY, CDR2 FYNNEI. After removal of 3 bases from V and 8 bases from J, the junction contained 9 bases not matched to a gene. This CDR3 region has 15 residues. This CDR3 reads CASSEEGQGIGTQYF. The DNA of the CDR3 is TGTGCCAGCAGTGAGGAGGGACAGGGTATCGGTACGCAGTATTTT.

The rearrangement links TRBV24-1 to TRBJ2-1; 8 positions agree with TRBD1. V was clipped by 5 bases and J by 9 bases; unmatched bases: 14. This CDR3 spans 16 amino acids. Germline CDR1 is KGHDR and CDR2 is SFDVKD. This CDR3 reads CATSANTGGRVREQFF. CDR3 bases: TGTGCCACCAGTGCCAATACAGGGGGACGAGTTCGTGAGCAGTTCTTC.

The chain joins TRBV5-1 to TRBJ1-1; D uncertain. Germline-derived CDR1 and CDR2 are SGHRS and YFSETQ. Deletions cut 5 bases from V and 0 bases from J, with 11 bases between. This CDR3 has 14 amino acids. The chain's CDR3 is CASSFTTLNTEAFF. CDR3 nucleotide sequence: TGCGCCAGCAGTTTCACCACATTGAACACTGAAGCTTTCTTT.

The chain combines TRBV13 with TRBJ1-4; D is undetermined. The CDR3 sequence is 16 residues long. Germline CDR1 PRHDT, CDR2 FYEKMQ (reference sequence). Deletions cut 3 bases from V and 3 bases from J, with 14 bases between. The CDR3 DNA follows: TGTGCCAGCAGCTTCGGACGGGGAAGGGCTAATGAAAAACTGTTTTTT. Its protein is CASSFGRGRANEKLFF. The full variable domain, its missing parts supplied by reference TRBV13 and TRBJ1-4, is AAGVIQSPRHLIKEKRETATLKCYPIPRHDTVYWYQQGPGQDPQFLISFYEKMQSDKGSIPDRFSAQQFSDYHSELNMSSLELGDSALYFCASSFGRGRANEKLFFGSGTQLSVL.

This chain joins TRBV11-1 and TRBJ2-1; 7 positions agree with TRBD2. V was pared by 2 bases and J by 8 bases, with 9 bases of the junction left unmatched. This CDR3 is built from 15 residues. Germline V lookup: CDR1 SGHAT, CDR2 FQDESV (reference sequence). This chain's CDR3 is CASSLWRGRGDEQFF. The CDR3 bases are TGTGCCAGCAGCTTATGGCGGGGCCGGGGGGATGAGCAGTTCTTC.

This rearrangement joins TRBV24-1 to TRBJ2-3; 7 bases align to TRBD1. The CDR3 extends over 15 amino acids. The germline gives CDR1 KGHDR, CDR2 SFDVKD. V lost 10 bases, J lost 2 bases, and 11 bases stayed unmatched. DNA of the CDR3: TGTGCCACAACTGAAGGGGGCACATCCACAGATACGCAGTATTTT. Its translation is CATTEGGTSTDTQYF.

The gene calls are TRBV28 and TRBJ2-3; 8 bases fit TRBD2. This CDR3 contains 16 residues. V shed 7 bases and J 2 bases; nucleotides not matched to a gene: 11. Germline lookup yields CDR1 MDHEN and CDR2 SYDVKM. CDR3 nucleotide sequence: TGTGCCAGCATTACTCCGGGGGGGTCCTTCACAGATACGCAGTATTTT. Protein product: CASITPGGSFTDTQYF.

The chain carries TRBV5-1 and TRBJ2-7; 12 bases are a match to TRBD2. The CDR3 length is 15 residues. CDR1 and CDR2 (germline): SGHRS, YFSETQ. CDR3 nucleotides: TGTGCCAGCAGCTACCCTAGCGGGAGGGCGGAAGAGCAGTACGTC. This codes for CASSYPSGRAEEQYV.

Only one count was recorded for this clone. The V and J genes are TRBV9 and TRBJ1-1, with TRBD1 as a possible D gene (6 bases). The CDR3 covers 17 residues. The V end lost 4 bases, the J end lost 4 bases, and 23 bases lay between the germline ends. Per germline, CDR1 SGDLS and CDR2 YYNGEE. This CDR3 reads CASSQRGSGHVGTEAFF. The CDR3 DNA sequence: TGTGCCAGCAGCCAAAGGGGGTCCGGGCATGTAGGCACTGAAGCTTTCTTT.

The V gene is TRBV11-3, the J gene TRBJ2-1, with 10 bases matching TRBD2. CDR3 length: 16 residues. Germline values: CDR1 SGHNT, CDR2 YENEEA. The V segment lost 7 bases and the J segment 8 bases; nucleotides outside the gene matches: 14. The CDR3 loop is CASNPGASGSIHEQFF. CDR3 bases: TGTGCCAGCAATCCGGGCGCTAGCGGGAGCATCCATGAGCAGTTCTTC.

This chain joins TRBV19 and TRBJ1-4; a weak D match, TRBD1 (6 bases). With 3 bases removed from V and 8 bases from J, the gap between germline ends came to 13 bases. CDR3 size: 14 residues. Germline V gene lookup returns CDR1 LNHDA and CDR2 SQIVND (reference sequence). DNA for the CDR3: TGTGCCAGTAGTATCCCAGCAGGGGCCGAAAAACTGTTTTTT. Translating gives CASSIPAGAEKLFF. The full variable domain, with the rest looked up from reference TRBV19 and TRBJ1-4, is DGGITQSPKYLFRKEGQNVTLSCEQNLNHDAMYWYRQDPGQGLRLIYYSQIVNDFQKGDIAEGYSVSREKKESFPLTVTSAQKNPTAFYLCASSIPAGAEKLFFGSGTQLSVL.

The chain combines TRBV12-5 with TRBJ2-3; TRBD1 agrees at 10 bases. V lost 6 bases to trimming and J lost 1 base; unmatched junction nucleotides: 7. The CDR3 sequence is 16 residues long. CDR1 is LGHNT, CDR2 FRNRAP, per germline. The CDR3 sequence: CASGLTGTGGTDTQYF. CDR3 sequence (DNA): TGTGCTAGTGGCTTAACCGGGACAGGGGGCACAGATACGCAGTATTTT.

The chain has TRBV7-9 and TRBJ2-1; 8 bases line up with TRBD1. The CDR3 length is 13 residues. The germline gives CDR1 SEHNR, CDR2 FQNEAQ (reference sequence). V lost 3 bases and J lost 11; bases outside the gene matches: 6. Here the CDR3 reads CASSFGTGEQQFF. For the CDR3, the DNA is TGTGCCAGCAGCTTTGGGACAGGTGAGCAGCAGTTCTTC.

The V call is TRBV28, the J call TRBJ2-7, with TRBD2 identical over 8 bases. Germline CDR1 MDHEN, CDR2 SYDVKM. Trimming removed 6 bases from V and 3 bases from J; junction bases left unmatched: 10. CDR3 length: 15 amino acids. The CDR3 sequence is CASSWGGRMDYEQYV. The CDR3 DNA reads as TGTGCCAGCAGCTGGGGCGGGAGGATGGACTACGAGCAGTACGTC.

V and J are TRBV4-1 and TRBJ2-1, with 9 bases lining up with TRBD2. V lost 4 bases to trimming and J lost 2 bases; unmatched junction nucleotides: 6. The CDR3 has 16 residues. The germline V gene encodes CDR1 MGHRA and CDR2 YSYEKL. This CDR3 is CASSPLAGATYNEQFF. CDR3 nucleotide sequence: TGCGCCAGCAGCCCATTAGCGGGAGCGACCTACAATGAGCAGTTCTTC.

V usage is TRBV6-5 and J usage is TRBJ1-2; TRBD1 aligns across 7 bases. The CDR3 spans 16 residues. The V gene's germline CDR1 is MNHEY and CDR2 SVGAGI. The J segment lost 4 bases and the V segment lost 4 bases, leaving 12 bases of the junction unmatched. The CDR3 region has the DNA TGTGCCAGCAGTTCCGAACCCACAGGGGACCTCTATGGCTACACCTTC. Translation gives CASSSEPTGDLYGYTF.

The chain recombines TRBV19 with TRBJ2-5; 13 nucleotides agree with TRBD2. Germline CDR1 LNHDA, CDR2 SQIVND (reference sequence). The CDR3 has 19 amino acids. Germline trimming cut 1 base from V and 5 bases from J; bases unmatched to any gene: 13. The CDR3 sequence: CASSIGLAGGLTPGETQYF. For the CDR3, the DNA is TGTGCCAGTAGTATAGGACTAGCGGGGGGCCTTACCCCGGGGGAGACCCAGTACTTC.

The chain uses TRBV2 and TRBJ1-5; 9 bases map to TRBD1. The germline V gene has CDR1 SNHLY and CDR2 FYNNEI. Trimming took 6 bases from V and 3 from J; bases not matched to a gene: 6. CDR3 length equals 15 residues. The CDR3 protein is CASREGQGPNQPQHF. CDR3 nucleotides: TGTGCCAGCAGGGAGGGACAGGGCCCCAATCAGCCCCAGCATTTT.

The rearrangement joins TRBV4-3 to TRBJ2-2; no clear D. Germline-derived CDR1 and CDR2 are LGHNA and YSLEER. The V end was cut by 0 bases, the J end by 1 base, with 18 bases between. The CDR3 length is 19 residues. The CDR3 region is CASSQDSSAYQMNTGELFF. In DNA form, the CDR3 reads TGCGCCAGCAGCCAAGATAGCTCGGCATACCAAATGAACACCGGGGAGCTGTTTTTT.

In its sample, this clone was seen a few times. The rearrangement joins TRBV14 to TRBJ2-7; 14 nucleotides line up with TRBD2. This CDR3 is 20 amino acids long. The V gene's germline CDR1 is SGHDN and CDR2 FVKESK. Germline trimming cut 3 bases from V and 0 bases from J; bases unmatched to any gene: 13. The CDR3 loop reads CASSHPDGLAGGIFSYEQYV. The CDR3 coding sequence is TGTGCCAGCAGCCATCCCGACGGACTAGCGGGAGGAATTTTCTCCTACGAGCAGTACGTC.

The chain recombines TRBV5-1 with TRBJ1-6, with TRBD1 as a possible D gene (6 bases). CDR1 is SGHRS, CDR2 YFSETQ, per germline. The CDR3 is 15 amino acids. The V end lost 2 bases, the J end lost 9 bases, and 15 bases lay between the germline ends. The DNA for the CDR3 is TGCGCCAGCAGCTTACAGGGCATAGGTATTTCACCCCTCCACTTT. It yields the protein CASSLQGIGISPLHF.

The table lists this clone with a count of one. The chain has TRBV7-6 and TRBJ2-7, with TRBD1 matching 8 bases. Per germline, CDR1 SGHVS and CDR2 FNYEAQ. The junction had 5 bases not matched to a gene; V was cut back by 0 bases and J by 4 bases. The CDR3 loop spans 15 amino acids. DNA for the CDR3: TGTGCCAGCAGCTTAGCCGGCAGGGGGCAGTACGAGCAGTACTTC. Translating gives CASSLAGRGQYEQYF. Looking up the rest from reference TRBV7-6 and TRBJ2-7 gives the full variable domain: GAGVSQSPRYKVTKRGQDVALRCDPISGHVSLYWYRQALGQGPEFLTYFNYEAQQDKSGLPNDRFSAERPEGSISTLTIQRTEQRDSAMYRCASSLAGRGQYEQYFGPGTRLTVT.

The chain couples TRBV12-3 or TRBV12-4 to TRBJ1-2, with D hard to call. This CDR3 has 12 residues. Trimming pared 3 bases from V and 7 bases from J, leaving 9 bases between. CDR3: CASSFSGAGYTF. The CDR3 DNA follows: TGTGCCAGCAGTTTTTCCGGAGCTGGCTACACCTTC.

The CDR3 loop is CAWSVGGRETDTQYF. In nucleotides, the CDR3 is TGTGCCTGGAGTGTAGGCGGGAGGGAAACAGATACGCAGTATTTT. This sequence joins TRBV30 and TRBJ2-3; 9 bases fit TRBD2. V dropped 0 bases and J dropped 3; count of bases not matched to a gene: 4. Germline CDR1 is GTSNPN and CDR2 is SVGIG (reference sequence). The CDR3 extends over 15 amino acids.

The CDR3 loop is CASSLYRVGVGYTF. In nucleotides, the CDR3 is TGTGCCAGCAGCCTTTACAGGGTCGGGGTTGGCTACACCTTC. The gene calls are TRBV21-1 and TRBJ1-2; the D call in the table, TRBD1, was not verified against the DNA. TRBV21-1 is marked as a pseudogene. The CDR3 contains 14 residues.

The genes are TRBV9 and TRBJ2-1, with 11 bases lining up with TRBD2. Trimming at V came to 4 bases and at J to 4 bases, leaving 13 bases not matched to a gene. In germline, CDR1 is SGDLS, CDR2 YYNGEE. The CDR3 length is 18 residues. The DNA of the CDR3 is TGTGCCAGCAGCCGAAGATATTATAGCGGGGGGGAATACAATGAGCAGTTCTTC. As protein: CASSRRYYSGGEYNEQFF.

This chain joins TRBV19 and TRBJ2-3, with D uncertain. This CDR3 comprises 17 residues. Per the germline V gene, CDR1 is LNHDA and CDR2 is SQIVND (reference sequence). With 3 bases removed from V and 2 bases from J, the gap between germline ends came to 18 bases. The CDR3 DNA sequence: TGTGCCAGTAGTATGAAGTCTGAAGGAGCCAACACAGATACGCAGTATTTT. Translation: CASSMKSEGANTDTQYF.

This clone has only one observation. The chain is built from TRBV7-3 and TRBJ2-2; D unresolved. Trimming cost V 5 bases and J 7 bases, with 11 bases left between them. The CDR3 spans 13 residues. Germline loops: CDR1 SGHTA, CDR2 FQGTGA. Written as DNA, the CDR3 is TGTGCCAGCAGCCCTCTCACGGGCGGGGAGCTGTTTTTT. It specifies CASSPLTGGELFF. Full variable domain (rest looked up from reference TRBV7-3 and TRBJ2-2): GAGVSQTPSNKVTEKGKYVELRCDPISGHTALYWYRQSLGQGPEFLIYFQGTGAADDSGLPNDRFFAVRPEGSVSTLKIQRTERGDSAVYLCASSPLTGGELFFGEGSRLTVL.